The source of this T cell receptor (beta chain) is a study of post-analysis software for immune sequencing data. Study-wide context: Some patients lacked subtype; others had relapsing-remitting, secondary progressive or progressive-relapsing disease. Regarding the study as a whole: The study found significantly lower normalized Chao1 diversity in multiple sclerosis patients than in controls. The study found TRBV5-6, TRBV5-1 and TRBV20-1 among roughly 5 TRBV segments more frequent in patients than controls.

About this clonotype: Its specificity is unknown.

The authors incorporated unique molecular identifiers into the TCR beta cDNA libraries. Input amounts of 1 to 10 million T cells were used. These gave roughly 500,000 cDNA molecules, so each molecule approximated one T cell. Each CDR3 protein gets one entry after TCRdb re-called the PCR reads with MiXCR. Among hundreds of thousands of distinct CDR3 sequences, about a third were seen once, and the ten largest hold around an eighth. CDR3 length: 16 amino acids. The trim removed 0 bases at V and 3 bases at J, leaving 8 bases unmatched. CDR1 MNHEY and CDR2 SVGAGI come from the germline V gene. The clonotype was recovered from a girl aged 5-17 years with multiple sclerosis. The V call is TRBV6-5, the J call TRBJ2-7, with 7 bases aligning to TRBD2. The source material was blood. DNA of the CDR3: TGTGCCAGCAGTTACTCCCTTCCAAGCGGGAACTACGAGCAGTACTTC. Translating it yields CASSYSLPSGNYEQYF.